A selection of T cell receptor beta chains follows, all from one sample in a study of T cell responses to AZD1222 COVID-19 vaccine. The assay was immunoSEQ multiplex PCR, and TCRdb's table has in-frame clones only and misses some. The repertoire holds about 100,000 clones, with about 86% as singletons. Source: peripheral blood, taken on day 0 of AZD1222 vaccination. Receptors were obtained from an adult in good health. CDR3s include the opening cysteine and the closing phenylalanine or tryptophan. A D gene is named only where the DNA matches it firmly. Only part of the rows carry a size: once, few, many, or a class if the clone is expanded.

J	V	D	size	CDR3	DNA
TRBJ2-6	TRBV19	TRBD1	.	CASSRTPGTGTGANVLTF	TGTGCCAGTAGTCGCACTCCCGGGACAGGGACTGGGGCCAACGTCCTGACTTTC
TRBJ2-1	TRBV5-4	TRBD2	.	CASSKDPGGGYNEQFF	TGTGCCAGCAGTAAGGACCCGGGAGGAGGGTACAATGAGCAGTTCTTC
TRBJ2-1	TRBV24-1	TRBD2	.	CATSDFGTSGGAYNEQFF	TGTGCCACCAGTGATTTCGGGACTAGCGGGGGCGCCTACAATGAGCAGTTCTTC
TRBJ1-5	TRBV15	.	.	CATSRGPNSVIRNQPQHF	TGTGCCACCAGCAGGGGCCCCAATAGTGTGATAAGAAATCAGCCCCAGCATTTT
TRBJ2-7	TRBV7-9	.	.	CASSNGQTYEQYF	TGTGCCAGCAGCAACGGACAGACCTACGAGCAGTACTTC
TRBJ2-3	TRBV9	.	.	CASSRRQGALTDTQYF	TGTGCCAGCAGCCGCCGACAAGGGGCCCTCACAGATACGCAGTATTTT
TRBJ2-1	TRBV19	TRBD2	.	CASSTRLAGVPYNEQFF	TGTGCCAGTAGTACCAGACTAGCGGGGGTACCCTACAATGAGCAGTTCTTC
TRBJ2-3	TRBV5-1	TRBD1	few	CASSLGQGRTDTQYF	TGCGCCAGCAGCCTCGGACAGGGTCGCACAGATACGCAGTATTTT
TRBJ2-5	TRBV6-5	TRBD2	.	CASTASGGQETQYF	TGTGCCAGCACTGCCAGCGGGGGCCAAGAGACCCAGTACTTC
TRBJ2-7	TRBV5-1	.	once	CASSLRGISGSYEQYF	TGCGCCAGCAGCTTGAGAGGGATTAGCGGCTCCTACGAGCAGTACTTC
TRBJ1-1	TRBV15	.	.	CATSARGVNTEAFF	TGTGCCACCAGCGCCCGAGGGGTGAACACTGAAGCTTTCTTT
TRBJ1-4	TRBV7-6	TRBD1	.	CASSYRGTEAEKLFF	TGTGCCAGCAGCTACCGCGGGACAGAGGCGGAAAAACTGTTTTTT
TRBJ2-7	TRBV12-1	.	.	CASSSPTRGNEQYF	TGTGCCAGCAGCTCCCCAACACGTGGTAACGAGCAGTACTTC
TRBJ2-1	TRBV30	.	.	CAWMHASLARKNNEQFF	TGTGCCTGGATGCACGCTAGCCTAGCGAGGAAGAACAATGAGCAGTTCTTC
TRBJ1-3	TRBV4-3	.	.	CASSQAGGFSGNTIYF	TGCGCCAGCAGCCAGGCCGGGGGCTTCTCTGGAAACACCATATATTTT
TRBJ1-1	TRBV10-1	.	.	CASSEGNPGKNTEAFF	TGCGCCAGCAGCGAAGGCAACCCAGGAAAAAACACTGAAGCTTTCTTT
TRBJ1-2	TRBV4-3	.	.	CASSLGVEGYGYTF	TGCGCCAGCAGCCTCGGGGTCGAAGGCTATGGCTACACCTTC
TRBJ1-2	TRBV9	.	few	CASSPSTGRIYTF	TGTGCCAGCAGCCCAAGCACAGGCAGAATCTACACCTTC
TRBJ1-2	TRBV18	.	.	CASSPGGYGYTF	TGTGCCAGCTCACCAGGGGGTTATGGCTACACCTTC
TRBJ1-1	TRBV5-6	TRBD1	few	CASSHTQGGGFATEAFF	TGTGCCAGCAGCCATACGCAGGGGGGCGGCTTTGCCACTGAAGCTTTCTTT
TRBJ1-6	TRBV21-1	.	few	CASSKVKAQGNSPLHF	TGTGCCAGCAGCAAAGTTAAGGCGCAGGGTAATTCACCCCTCCACTTT
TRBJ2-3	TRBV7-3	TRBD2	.	CASSLTVLAGSTDTQYF	TGTGCCAGCAGCTTAACGGTACTAGCGGGGAGCACAGATACGCAGTATTTT